The 27 T cell receptor beta chains presented below share a single source sample, sequenced in a study of control samples from healthy donors and cancer patients. The data were produced by immunoSEQ multiplex PCR, yet TCRdb's version contains in-frame clones alone and is incomplete. The top ten clones hold 1.7% of a sample with around 120,000 clones, roughly 91% of them seen once. The sample taken for sequencing was PBMCs. These receptors all stem from a man in his fifties or sixties with head and neck cancer.

The CDR3 loop is CASRDRGLFEKLFF. CDR3 in DNA: TGTGCCAGCAGGGACAGGGGGCTCTTTGAAAAACTGTTTTTT. The genes are TRBV28 and TRBJ1-4, with TRBD1 matching over 11 bases. The CDR3 loop spans 14 amino acids. V lost 6 bases and J lost 7; bases outside the gene matches: 4. Germline V gene sequence: CDR1 MDHEN, CDR2 SYDVKM.

The chain uses TRBV25-1 and TRBJ2-1, with TRBD1 matching over 10 bases. With 8 bases clipped from V and 7 bases from J, the junction kept 11 bases outside the gene matches. CDR1 and CDR2 from the germline V gene are MGHDK and SYGVNS. The CDR3 contains 15 residues. The CDR3 protein is CASSPSGTGANEQFF. CDR3 bases: TGTGCCAGCTCCCCCTCCGGGACAGGGGCGAATGAGCAGTTCTTC.

CDR3 sequence (DNA): TGTGCCAGCAGCTTAGTGAGTGGGGGCAATCAGCCCCAGCATTTT. Translation gives CASSLVSGGNQPQHF. The J gene is TRBJ1-5, the V gene TRBV7-2; no definite D call. This CDR3 is built from 15 residues. V lost 1 base to trimming and J lost 2 bases, with 9 bases between them. Germline V gene sequence: CDR1 SGHTA, CDR2 FQGNSA.

V usage is TRBV6-6 and J usage is TRBJ2-5; D is unresolved. The CDR3 contains 14 residues. Trimming pared 6 bases from V and 4 bases from J, leaving 15 bases between. Germline loops: CDR1 MNHNY, CDR2 SVGAGI (reference sequence). The CDR3 DNA reads TGTGCCAGCAGCTGGTCCAGAGATTCAGAGACCCAGTACTTC. It codes for CASSWSRDSETQYF.

The chain is built from TRBV7-2 and TRBJ1-6; 10 nucleotides agree with TRBD1. V was pared by 5 bases and J by 10 bases, with 14 bases of the junction left unmatched. This CDR3 contains 17 residues. Per the germline V gene, CDR1 is SGHTA and CDR2 is FQGNSA. The chain's CDR3 is CASSLRDRGLGRSPLHF. CDR3 DNA: TGTGCCAGCAGCCTCCGGGACAGGGGATTGGGGAGATCACCCCTCCACTTT.

The rearrangement uses TRBV4-3 and TRBJ2-7; D may correspond to TRBD1 or TRBD2 (5 bases each). This CDR3 has 13 amino acids. V was clipped by 1 base and J by 5 bases, with 9 bases between them. Germline V gives CDR1 LGHNA, CDR2 YSLEER. CDR3 DNA: TGCGCCAGCAGCCAAGTACTGGGACACGAGCAGTACTTC. Translating it yields CASSQVLGHEQYF.

This clone was detected only once. CDR3 nucleotide sequence: TGTGCCAGCAGCCGGGGGACAGGGGCGGAGGAGCAGTACTTC. Protein sequence: CASSRGTGAEEQYF. The V and J genes are TRBV3-1 (or the pseudogene TRBV3-2) and TRBJ2-7, with TRBD1 matching 10 bases. This CDR3 is built from 14 residues. Per the germline V gene, CDR1 is LGHDT and CDR2 is YNNKEL (reference sequence). With 4 bases clipped from V and 7 bases from J, the junction kept 7 bases outside the gene matches.

This chain joins TRBV6-5 and TRBJ1-1; D ambiguous. From germline, CDR1 is MNHEY and CDR2 SVGAGI. The CDR3 is 15 amino acids. With 0 bases removed from V and 5 bases from J, the gap between germline ends came to 13 bases. As DNA, the CDR3 is TGTGCCAGCAGTTACTCCCCAGGAGGCAGGACTGAAGCTTTCTTT. Its translation: CASSYSPGGRTEAFF.

The rearrangement links TRBV6-5 to TRBJ1-5; 10 nucleotides agree with TRBD1. CDR1 and CDR2 (germline): MNHEY, SVGAGI. The CDR3 consists of 15 residues. With 7 bases clipped from V and 5 bases from J, the junction kept 8 bases outside the gene matches. The CDR3 nucleotides are TGTGCCAGCAAAACCGGGACAGGGGATTATCAGCCCCAGCATTTT. Translating gives CASKTGTGDYQPQHF.

This chain joins TRBV7-2 and TRBJ2-5; a possible D gene is TRBD1 (5 bases). Trimming removed 4 bases from V and 5 bases from J, with 14 bases in between. This CDR3 comprises 14 residues. Looked up from germline, CDR1 is SGHTA and CDR2 is FQGNSA. CDR3 protein: CASSSGLFMETQYF. CDR3 in DNA: TGTGCCAGCAGCTCAGGGTTATTTATGGAGACCCAGTACTTC.

V and J are TRBV7-9 and TRBJ2-2; the match to TRBD1 covers 9 bases. The germline V gene has CDR1 SEHNR and CDR2 FQNEAQ (reference sequence). V lost 4 bases to trimming and J lost 3 bases; unmatched junction nucleotides: 6. The CDR3 spans 16 residues. In nucleotides, the CDR3 is TGTGCCAGCAGCTCCCGGGACAGGGCTTACACCGGGGAGCTGTTTTTT. It is translated as CASSSRDRAYTGELFF.

V gene TRBV10-1 combines with J gene TRBJ2-7; D uncertain. This CDR3 is built from 10 residues. The V end lost 7 bases, the J end lost 1 base, and 2 bases lay between the germline ends. Germline V gene data show CDR1 as WNHNN and CDR2 as SYGVQD (reference sequence). The DNA for the CDR3 is TGCGCCAGCACTTCCTACGAGCAGTACTTC. Translation: CASTSYEQYF.

The V and J genes are TRBV18 and TRBJ1-2, with TRBD1 as a possible D gene (5 bases). Germline V gene data show CDR1 as KGHSH and CDR2 as LQKENI. V shed 0 bases and J shed 5 bases, with 19 bases lying between them. The CDR3 covers 17 residues. In nucleotides, the CDR3 is TGTGCCAGCTCACCACCGATAACAGGCGCCCCACCTTATGGCTACACCTTC. It codes for CASSPPITGAPPYGYTF.

The chain is built from TRBV2 and TRBJ2-3; perhaps TRBD1 as D (6 bases). Germline V gene sequence: CDR1 SNHLY, CDR2 FYNNEI. V lost 6 bases and J lost 2, with 12 bases in between. The CDR3 runs 14 residues. CDR3 amino acids: CASSVQGHTDTQYF. The CDR3 nucleotides read TGTGCCAGCAGCGTACAGGGCCACACAGATACGCAGTATTTT.

The chain uses TRBV7-9 and TRBJ1-1; 7 nucleotides match TRBD1. The V segment lost 7 bases and the J segment 3 bases; nucleotides outside the gene matches: 2. The germline gives CDR1 SEHNR, CDR2 FQNEAQ (reference sequence). This CDR3 contains 12 residues. The chain's CDR3 is CASKDRDTEAFF. CDR3 bases: TGTGCCAGCAAAGACAGGGACACTGAAGCTTTCTTT.

The chain combines TRBV3-1 (or the pseudogene TRBV3-2) with TRBJ2-3, with TRBD1 as a possible D gene (7 bases). The ends were cut back, 1 base at V and 3 bases at J, with 17 bases in the middle. CDR3 length equals 17 residues. Germline values: CDR1 LGHDT, CDR2 YNNKEL (reference sequence). The CDR3 loop reads CASSQAPGQGGTDTQYF. CDR3 bases: TGTGCCAGCAGCCAAGCCCCCGGGCAGGGGGGTACAGATACGCAGTATTTT.

The chain employs TRBV7-8 and TRBJ1-4; 7 bases match TRBD1. The V gene end was trimmed by 5 bases and the J gene end by 3 bases; junction bases not matched to a gene: 6. Germline loops: CDR1 SGHVS, CDR2 FQNEAQ. The CDR3 sequence is 15 residues long. Here the CDR3 DNA reads TGTGCCAGCAGCACCAACAGGGGAGCTAATGAAAAACTGTTTTTT. Translation: CASSTNRGANEKLFF.

The rearrangement uses TRBV30 and TRBJ1-3; D possibly corresponds to TRBD1 (5 bases). This CDR3 contains 13 residues. CDR1 is GTSNPN, CDR2 SVGIG, per germline (reference sequence). The CDR3 is CARGPSSGNTIYF. The DNA of the CDR3 is TGTGCTCGGGGACCGAGCTCTGGAAACACCATATATTTT.

V and J are TRBV11-2 and TRBJ2-4, with no clear D. There are 14 residues in the CDR3. Germline assignment: CDR1 SGHAT and CDR2 FQNNGV. The V end lost 5 bases, the J end lost 7 bases, and 15 bases lay between the germline ends. CDR3 in amino acids: CASSPSDPSNIQYF. The CDR3 DNA is TGTGCCAGCAGCCCCTCGGACCCGTCGAACATTCAGTACTTC. Full variable domain (remainder filled in from reference TRBV11-2 and TRBJ2-4): EAGVAQSPRYKIIEKRQSVAFWCNPISGHATLYWYQQILGQGPKLLIQFQNNGVVDDSQLPKDRFSAERLKGVDSTLKIQPAKLEDSAVYLCASSPSDPSNIQYFGAGTRLSVL.

The rearrangement links TRBV7-2 to TRBJ2-2; D is uncertain. The CDR3 consists of 14 residues. Trimming cost V 1 base and J 4 bases, with 7 bases left between them. Germline V gives CDR1 SGHTA, CDR2 FQGNSA. The CDR3 protein is CASSLVRSTGELFF. The CDR3, as DNA: TGTGCCAGCAGCTTAGTCAGGTCCACCGGGGAGCTGTTTTTT. Filled out from reference TRBV7-2 and TRBJ2-2, the complete variable domain reads GAGVSQSPSNKVTEKGKDVELRCDPISGHTALYWYRQSLGQGLEFLIYFQGNSAPDKSGLPSDRFSAERTGGSVSTLTIQRTQQEDSAVYLCASSLVRSTGELFFGEGSRLTVL.

The genes are TRBV5-4 and TRBJ2-1; 9 bases agree with TRBD2. Trimming cost V 4 bases and J 0 bases; bases outside gene matches: 8. Per germline, CDR1 SGHNT and CDR2 YYREEE (reference sequence). CDR3 size: 17 residues. CDR3 DNA: TGTGCCAGCAGCCGGGGGAGCGGGGGGCCCTCCTACAATGAGCAGTTCTTC. Translated, it gives CASSRGSGGPSYNEQFF.

The chain carries TRBV5-4 and TRBJ1-1, with 7 bases identical to TRBD1. Germline loops: CDR1 SGHNT, CDR2 YYREEE (reference sequence). This CDR3 comprises 12 residues. J lost 9 bases, V lost 4 bases, and 6 bases had no gene match. The CDR3 spells CASSTTQGKAFF. The CDR3 DNA reads as TGTGCCAGCAGCACAACACAGGGGAAAGCTTTCTTT.

This chain uses TRBV30 with TRBJ2-7, with 8 bases that match TRBD1. Looked up from germline, CDR1 is GTSNPN and CDR2 is SVGIG (reference sequence). This CDR3 has 14 residues. Unmatched junction bases numbered 5, after V lost 1 base and J lost 3 bases. CDR3 nucleotide sequence: TGTGCCTGGAGTGGGGCAGGGGGCTACTACGAGCAGTACTTC. Its translation: CAWSGAGGYYEQYF.

The gene calls are TRBV18 and TRBJ2-7; 7 bases fit TRBD1. The ends lost 6 bases at V and 2 bases at J; junction bases unmatched: 10. Germline V CDR1 and CDR2: KGHSH, LQKENI. This CDR3 is 15 amino acids long. CDR3 sequence: CASSRQGFGAYEQYF. The CDR3 DNA reads TGTGCCAGCTCCCGACAGGGCTTCGGTGCCTACGAGCAGTACTTC.

This clone was seen once. The genes are TRBV7-2 and TRBJ1-5; 7 positions match TRBD1. The CDR3 contains 16 residues. From germline, CDR1 is SGHTA and CDR2 FQGNSA. V lost 1 base and J lost 3; bases outside the gene matches: 6. The CDR3 sequence: CASSLDGTAYNQPQHF. CDR3 DNA: TGTGCCAGCAGCTTAGACGGGACAGCTTACAATCAGCCCCAGCATTTT. Complete variable domain (other parts from reference TRBV7-2 and TRBJ1-5): GAGVSQSPSNKVTEKGKDVELRCDPISGHTALYWYRQSLGQGLEFLIYFQGNSAPDKSGLPSDRFSAERTGGSVSTLTIQRTQQEDSAVYLCASSLDGTAYNQPQHFGDGTRLSIL.

The CDR3 protein is CASSLGSSQIRMNTEAFF. In DNA, the CDR3 is TGCGCCAGCAGCTTGGGAAGCAGTCAAATCCGGATGAACACTGAAGCTTTCTTT. The V and J genes are TRBV5-1 and TRBJ1-1; D is uncertain. The length of the CDR3 is 18 residues. Germline assignment: CDR1 SGHRS and CDR2 YFSETQ. Trimming removed 0 bases at V and 0 bases at J, with 18 bases between.

Remarks on this clone: The sample has other DNA sequences that encode this CDR3 too. J is TRBJ2-3 and V is TRBV12-3 or TRBV12-4; D is undetermined. This CDR3 is built from 11 residues. V lost 2 bases and J lost 4, with 1 base in between. CDR3 in DNA: TGTGCCAGCAGTTTATCAGATACGCAGTATTTT. It codes for CASSLSDTQYF.